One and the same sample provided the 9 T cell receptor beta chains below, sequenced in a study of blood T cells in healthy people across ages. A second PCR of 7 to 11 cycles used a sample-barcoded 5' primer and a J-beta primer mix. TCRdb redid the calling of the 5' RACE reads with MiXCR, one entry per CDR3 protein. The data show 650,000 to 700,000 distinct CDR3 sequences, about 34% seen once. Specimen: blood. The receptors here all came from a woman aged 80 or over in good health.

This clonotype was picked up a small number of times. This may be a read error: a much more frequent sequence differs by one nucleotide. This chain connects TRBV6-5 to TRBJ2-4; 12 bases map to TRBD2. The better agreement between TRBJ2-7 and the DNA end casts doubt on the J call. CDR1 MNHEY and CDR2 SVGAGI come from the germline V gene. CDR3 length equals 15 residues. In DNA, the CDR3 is TGTGCCAGCAGTTCGACTAGCGGGGGCCACTGCGAGCAGTACTTC. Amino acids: CASSSTSGGHCEQYF.

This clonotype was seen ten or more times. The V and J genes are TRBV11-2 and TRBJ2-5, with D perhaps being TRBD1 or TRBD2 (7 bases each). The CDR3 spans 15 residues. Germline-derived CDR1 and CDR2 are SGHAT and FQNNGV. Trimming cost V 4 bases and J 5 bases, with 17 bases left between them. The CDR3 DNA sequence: TGTGCCAGCAGCTCAGCGGGACAGCCTGCGGAGACCCAGTACTTC. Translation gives CASSSAGQPAETQYF.

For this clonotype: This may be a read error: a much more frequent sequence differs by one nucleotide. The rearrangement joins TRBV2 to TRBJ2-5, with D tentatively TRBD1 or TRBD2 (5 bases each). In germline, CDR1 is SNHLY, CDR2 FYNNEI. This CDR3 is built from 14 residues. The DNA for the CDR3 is TGTGCCTGCAGTGAGGGGACGTTCCAAGAGACCCAGTACTTC. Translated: CACSEGTFQETQYF.

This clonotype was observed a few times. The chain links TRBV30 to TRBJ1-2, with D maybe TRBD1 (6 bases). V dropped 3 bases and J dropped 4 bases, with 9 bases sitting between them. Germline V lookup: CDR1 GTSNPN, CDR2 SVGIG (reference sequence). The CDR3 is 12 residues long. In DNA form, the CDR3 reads TGTGCCTGGAGAGGGGGGGGCTATGGCTACACCTTC. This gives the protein CAWRGGGYGYTF.

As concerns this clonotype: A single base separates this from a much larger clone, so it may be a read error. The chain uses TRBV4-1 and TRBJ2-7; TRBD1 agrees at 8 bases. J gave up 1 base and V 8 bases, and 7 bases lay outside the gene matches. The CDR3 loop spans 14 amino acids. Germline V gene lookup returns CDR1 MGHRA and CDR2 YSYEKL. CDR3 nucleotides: TGCGCCAGCGAAGGCTGGACAGGGTCCTACGAGCAGTACTTC. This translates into CASEGWTGSYEQYF.

The CDR3 bases are TGTGCCAGCAGCTTAGCGGGGGCTTCCAGCTCCTACAATGAGCAGTTCTTC. Residues: CASSLAGASSSYNEQFF. The chain carries TRBV7-2 and TRBJ2-1; D perhaps matches TRBD1 (6 bases). Trimming stripped 0 bases from V and 0 bases from J, with 12 bases between. CDR3 length: 17 amino acids. Germline V CDR1 and CDR2: SGHTA, FQGNSA.

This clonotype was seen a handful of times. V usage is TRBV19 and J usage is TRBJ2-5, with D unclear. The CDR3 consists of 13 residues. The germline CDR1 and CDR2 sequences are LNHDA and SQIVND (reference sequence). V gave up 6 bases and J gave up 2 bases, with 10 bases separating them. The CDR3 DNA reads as TGTGCCAGTAGCCAAGTCGGTCAAGAGACCCAGTACTTC. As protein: CASSQVGQETQYF.

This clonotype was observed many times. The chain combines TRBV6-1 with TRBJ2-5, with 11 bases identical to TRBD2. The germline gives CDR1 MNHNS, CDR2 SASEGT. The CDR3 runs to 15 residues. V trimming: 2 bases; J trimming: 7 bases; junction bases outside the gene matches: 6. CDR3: CASSETSGGGGTQYF. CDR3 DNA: TGTGCCAGCAGTGAAACTAGCGGGGGAGGGGGGACCCAGTACTTC.

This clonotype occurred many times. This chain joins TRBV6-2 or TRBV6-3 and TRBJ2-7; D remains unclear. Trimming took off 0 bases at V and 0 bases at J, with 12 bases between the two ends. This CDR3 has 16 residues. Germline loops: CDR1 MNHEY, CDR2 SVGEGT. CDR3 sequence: CASSYSSPMSSYEQYF. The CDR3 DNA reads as TGTGCCAGCAGTTACTCGAGTCCAATGAGCTCCTACGAGCAGTACTTC.